This TCR beta chain is from a study of shared clonotypes between healthy human individuals. Repertoires were generated with immunoSEQ multiplex PCR, while TCRdb's copy carries only in-frame clones and drops some. The data show about 2 million clones, roughly 96% seen once. The V end lost 0 bases, the J end lost 4 bases, and 4 bases lay between the germline ends. The CDR3 consists of 13 residues. Germline assignment: CDR1 SGHTA and CDR2 FQGNSA. The sequence derives from a man younger than 30 in good health. The V gene is TRBV7-2, the J gene TRBJ2-1; no clear D. The sequencing sample was made of naive CD4+ T cells sorted from blood. The subset is: CD45RA+ positively selected. The CDR3 DNA is TGTGCCAGCAGCTTAGCGTATTACAATGAGCAGTTCTTC. This sequence encodes CASSLAYYNEQFF.